These 23 T cell receptor beta chains originate from one sample sequenced in a study of T-cell reconstitution after alpha-beta-depleted transplantation in children. Unique molecular identifiers featured in how the TCRbeta library was prepared. TCRdb re-analysed the PCR reads in MiXCR, keeping a single row per CDR3 protein. The sample carries approximately 230,000 distinct CDR3 sequences, around 25% recorded once. This specimen consisted of PBMCs, obtained before TCRalphabeta/CD19-depleted stem cell transplant. The source is a girl aged 2 to 9 with Fanconi anemia, due to receive a stem cell transplant.

Only a few counts were recorded for this clonotype. This chain joins TRBV28 and TRBJ2-1, with a possible D match to TRBD1 (5 bases). Germline-derived CDR1 and CDR2 are MDHEN and SYDVKM. V dropped 5 bases and J dropped 4 bases, with 15 bases sitting between them. The CDR3 sequence is 15 residues long. CDR3 amino acids: CASSPPDSYYNEQFF. Written as DNA, the CDR3 is TGTGCCAGCAGTCCTCCTGACAGTTATTACAATGAGCAGTTCTTC.

The J gene is TRBJ1-4, the V gene TRBV4-1; the D gene is possibly TRBD1 (5 bases). The CDR3 totals 16 residues. Trimming stripped 0 bases from V and 5 bases from J, with 13 bases between. CDR1 is MGHRA, CDR2 YSYEKL, per germline. CDR3 amino acids: CASSQEWGSSNEKLFF. For the CDR3, the DNA is TGCGCCAGCAGCCAAGAATGGGGCAGCTCCAATGAAAAACTGTTTTTT.

The chain links TRBV7-3 to TRBJ2-5; TRBD2 might be the D (6 bases). From germline, CDR1 is SGHTA and CDR2 FQGTGA. Trimming cost V 0 bases and J 5 bases, with 16 bases left between them. This CDR3 has 16 amino acids. DNA for the CDR3: TGTGCCAGCAGCTTAACAGGTCGGAGGGCCCAGGAGACCCAGTACTTC. Translated, it gives CASSLTGRRAQETQYF.

V and J are TRBV20-1 and TRBJ1-2; TRBD1 matches 7 bases. The CDR3 consists of 16 residues. With V trimmed by 6 bases and J by 2 bases, 15 bases remained unmatched. Germline V gene sequence: CDR1 DFQATT, CDR2 SNEGSKA (reference sequence). In DNA, the CDR3 is TGCAGTGCCAGGGAGGGGGCAGGGTCTGCGAACTATGGCTACACCTTC. Its protein product is CSAREGAGSANYGYTF.

This clonotype has only a few counts. V gene TRBV29-1 combines with J gene TRBJ1-1; 9 nucleotides align to TRBD1. Trimming at V came to 3 bases and at J to 11 bases, leaving 13 bases not matched to a gene. Germline V CDR1 and CDR2: SQVTM, ANQGSEA. The CDR3 consists of 14 residues. CDR3 bases: TGCAGCGTTGAGGGATGGACAGGGGAATTATTTGCTTTCTTT. This gives the protein CSVEGWTGELFAFF.

This clonotype showed up just once. The chain is built from TRBV18 and TRBJ2-6; the D is unclear. Looked up from germline, CDR1 is KGHSH and CDR2 is LQKENI. The CDR3 runs 14 residues. V was clipped by 6 bases and J by 0 bases, with 6 bases between them. CDR3 sequence: CASSIDSGANVLTF. As DNA, the CDR3 is TGTGCCAGCTCGATCGACTCTGGGGCCAACGTCCTGACTTTC. The variable domain in full, with the rest retrieved from reference TRBV18 and TRBJ2-6, is NAGVMQNPRHLVRRRGQEARLRCSPMKGHSHVYWYRQLPEEGLKFMVYLQKENIIDESGMPKERFSAEFPKEGPSILRIQQVVRGDSAAYFCASSIDSGANVLTFGAGSRLTVL.

The rearrangement links TRBV20-1 to TRBJ1-1, with 8 bases lining up with TRBD1. The V gene end was trimmed by 2 bases and the J gene end by 0 bases; junction bases not matched to a gene: 2. This CDR3 is 14 amino acids long. Germline assignment: CDR1 DFQATT and CDR2 SNEGSKA (reference sequence). CDR3 in amino acids: CSARQGAMNTEAFF. The CDR3 DNA reads TGCAGTGCTAGACAGGGGGCGATGAACACTGAAGCTTTCTTT.

The chain has TRBV7-3 and TRBJ2-7; possible D gene TRBD2, 5 bases. The CDR3 has 13 amino acids. V dropped 1 base and J dropped 6 bases, with 10 bases sitting between them. Germline V gives CDR1 SGHTA, CDR2 FQGTGA. The CDR3 DNA is TGTGCCAGCAGCTTAAACTACGAGGGCGAGCAGTACTTC. It is translated as CASSLNYEGEQYF. Full variable domain (remainder filled in from reference TRBV7-3 and TRBJ2-7): GAGVSQTPSNKVTEKGKYVELRCDPISGHTALYWYRQSLGQGPEFLIYFQGTGAADDSGLPNDRFFAVRPEGSVSTLKIQRTERGDSAVYLCASSLNYEGEQYFGPGTRLTVT.

The V gene is TRBV9, the J gene TRBJ2-1; 16 nucleotides agree with TRBD2. The CDR3 extends over 18 amino acids. The germline CDR1 and CDR2 sequences are SGDLS and YYNGEE. V dropped 0 bases and J dropped 3; count of bases not matched to a gene: 3. CDR3 region: CASSVGGLAGGDYNEQFF. The CDR3 nucleotides read TGTGCCAGCAGCGTAGGGGGACTAGCGGGAGGGGACTACAATGAGCAGTTCTTC.

This clonotype was counted many times. This chain connects TRBV25-1 to TRBJ2-7; D remains unclear. Germline V gene sequence: CDR1 MGHDK, CDR2 SYGVNS. There are 14 residues in the CDR3. V was trimmed by 4 bases and J by 0 bases, leaving 10 bases between them. CDR3 sequence reads: CASSGNGLSYEQYF. The CDR3 DNA reads TGTGCCAGCAGTGGGAACGGTCTCTCCTACGAGCAGTACTTC.

V and J are TRBV20-1 and TRBJ2-1, with D maybe TRBD2 (6 bases). CDR1 and CDR2 (germline): DFQATT, SNEGSKA (reference sequence). V lost 3 bases to trimming and J lost 8 bases, with 8 bases between them. There are 11 residues in the CDR3. CDR3 amino acids: CSARGTHEQFF. In DNA, the CDR3 is TGCAGTGCTAGGGGGACTCATGAGCAGTTCTTC.

This sequence joins TRBV6-1 and TRBJ2-1; possibly TRBD1 for D (7 bases). CDR1 and CDR2 (germline): MNHNS, SASEGT. Deletions cut 6 bases from V and 9 bases from J, with 21 bases between. The CDR3 is 15 residues long. Here the CDR3 DNA reads TGTGCCAGCAGATCCGACAGGGACTCATGGGGTGAGCAGTTCTTC. This codes for CASRSDRDSWGEQFF.

This clonotype was seen many times. The genes are TRBV5-1 and TRBJ2-3; tentatively, D is TRBD1 (6 bases). Germline V gene data show CDR1 as SGHRS and CDR2 as YFSETQ. The CDR3 covers 16 residues. V was clipped by 0 bases and J by 0 bases, with 11 bases between them. This CDR3 reads CASSLDAGASTDTQYF. The CDR3 DNA sequence: TGCGCCAGCAGCTTGGACGCAGGGGCGAGCACAGATACGCAGTATTTT.

The chain has TRBV14 and TRBJ2-3; D is uncertain. V lost 2 bases and J 2 bases, leaving 17 bases between the germline ends. The germline V gene encodes CDR1 SGHDN and CDR2 FVKESK. This CDR3 has 17 residues. CDR3 sequence (DNA): TGTGCCAGCAGCCAAAACCGAGTCCGCATCTACACAGATACGCAGTATTTT. As protein: CASSQNRVRIYTDTQYF. The full variable domain, completed using reference TRBV14 and TRBJ2-3, is EAGVTQFPSHSVIEKGQTVTLRCDPISGHDNLYWYRRVMGKEIKFLLHFVKESKQDESGMPNNRFLAERTGGTYSTLKVQPAELEDSGVYFCASSQNRVRIYTDTQYFGPGTRLTVL.

This clonotype was seen ten or more times. The chain couples TRBV20-1 to TRBJ2-5, with TRBD2 identical over 9 bases. CDR1 DFQATT and CDR2 SNEGSKA come from the germline V gene (reference sequence). V lost 6 bases to trimming and J lost 5 bases; unmatched junction nucleotides: 7. The CDR3 has 13 amino acids. This chain's CDR3 is CSAIFSGSETQYF. DNA for the CDR3: TGCAGTGCAATCTTTAGCGGGAGCGAGACCCAGTACTTC.

The J gene is TRBJ2-3, the V gene TRBV6-4, with 7 nucleotides matching TRBD2. Germline V gene data show CDR1 as MRHNA and CDR2 as SNTAGT. Trimming at V came to 5 bases and at J to 2 bases, leaving 4 bases not matched to a gene. This CDR3 has 14 amino acids. DNA of the CDR3: TGTGCCAGCAGTAGCGGGGATCTCACAGATACGCAGTATTTT. Its protein product is CASSSGDLTDTQYF.

This clonotype was picked up many times. V is TRBV20-1 and J is TRBJ2-7; the D is unclear. The CDR3 is 12 residues long. Per the germline V gene, CDR1 is DFQATT and CDR2 is SNEGSKA (reference sequence). The V and J ends lost 3 bases and 2 bases respectively, with 8 bases between them. CDR3 protein: CSASLPPYEQYF. As DNA, the CDR3 is TGCAGTGCTAGCCTCCCTCCCTACGAGCAGTACTTC.

This clonotype was seen ten or more times. The chain links TRBV15 to TRBJ2-7; D not certain. Trimming left V 0 bases short and J 0 bases short, with 12 bases between. Germline CDR1 reads LNHNV; CDR2 reads YYDKDF (reference sequence). CDR3 length equals 16 residues. DNA of the CDR3: TGTGCCACCAGCAGAGATTATAGGCTTAGCTCCTACGAGCAGTACTTC. This codes for CATSRDYRLSSYEQYF.

This clonotype was seen ten or more times. The chain uses TRBV7-9 and TRBJ1-2; unclear D gene. Trimming shortened V by 3 bases and J by 6 bases, and 11 bases separated the two germline ends. The length of the CDR3 is 13 residues. Germline CDR1 is SEHNR and CDR2 is FQNEAQ (reference sequence). For the CDR3, the DNA is TGTGCCAGCAGCTTGCCGTTGTTGGATGGCTACACCTTC. This encodes CASSLPLLDGYTF.

The chain employs TRBV20-1 and TRBJ2-7; D not resolved. The V end was cut by 5 bases, the J end by 3 bases, with 14 bases between. The V gene's germline CDR1 is DFQATT and CDR2 SNEGSKA (reference sequence). The CDR3 loop spans 13 amino acids. The CDR3 DNA reads TGCAGTGCTTGGACCAATGATCGCTACGAGCAGTACTTC. It is translated as CSAWTNDRYEQYF.

This clonotype was observed a handful of times. The gene calls are TRBV5-1 and TRBJ2-1, with 10 nucleotides matching TRBD2. Germline CDR1 reads SGHRS; CDR2 reads YFSETQ. CDR3 size: 16 residues. Trimming took 4 bases from V and 6 from J; bases not matched to a gene: 10. CDR3 nucleotide sequence: TGCGCCAGCAGCCTAATTCTAGCGGGAGTTGGCAATGAGCAGTTCTTC. This translates into CASSLILAGVGNEQFF.

This clonotype has a count of ten or more. The chain recombines TRBV29-1 with TRBJ2-3; no definite D call. V was clipped by 0 bases and J by 8 bases, with 21 bases between them. CDR3 length equals 16 residues. Germline loops: CDR1 SQVTM, CDR2 ANQGSEA. CDR3 DNA sequence: TGCAGCGTTGAAGATCCAGCTCCCACGGCGGTCATTACGCAGTATTTT. Translating gives CSVEDPAPTAVITQYF.

This clonotype was seen repeatedly, ten times or more. This rearrangement joins TRBV29-1 to TRBJ2-3; no clear D gene. The CDR3 contains 10 residues. Trimming pared 4 bases from V and 6 bases from J, leaving 5 bases between. Germline V lookup: CDR1 SQVTM, CDR2 ANQGSEA. The CDR3 DNA is TGCAGCGTTGTAAGGGATACGCAGTATTTT. It is translated as CSVVRDTQYF.